This passage covers 2 T cell receptor beta chains from one sample sequenced in a study of T cell responses to AZD1222 COVID-19 vaccine. Data came from immunoSEQ multiplex PCR; TCRdb stores just in-frame clones and leaves some out. Among 150,000 or so clones, roughly nine tenths were seen once, and the ten largest hold roughly 5.8%. Sample: peripheral blood, taken on day 0 of MenACWY control vaccination. The receptor set was obtained from an adult in good health.

The V call is TRBV10-2, the J call TRBJ2-2; TRBD2 matches 15 bases. The ends lost 2 bases at V and 2 bases at J; junction bases unmatched: 6. Germline loops: CDR1 WSHSY, CDR2 SAAADI. This CDR3 comprises 19 residues. The CDR3 loop is CASSEGLAGGKSNTGELFF. CDR3 sequence (DNA): TGCGCCAGCAGTGAGGGACTAGCGGGGGGGAAGTCCAACACCGGGGAGCTGTTTTTT.

This rearrangement joins TRBV25-1 to TRBJ1-6; D call uncertain. The germline V gene encodes CDR1 MGHDK and CDR2 SYGVNS. This CDR3 comprises 13 residues. V was trimmed by 6 bases and J by 7 bases, leaving 10 bases between them. CDR3 region: CASSPRSNSPLHF. The DNA of the CDR3 is TGTGCCAGCAGCCCCAGATCGAATTCACCCCTCCACTTT.